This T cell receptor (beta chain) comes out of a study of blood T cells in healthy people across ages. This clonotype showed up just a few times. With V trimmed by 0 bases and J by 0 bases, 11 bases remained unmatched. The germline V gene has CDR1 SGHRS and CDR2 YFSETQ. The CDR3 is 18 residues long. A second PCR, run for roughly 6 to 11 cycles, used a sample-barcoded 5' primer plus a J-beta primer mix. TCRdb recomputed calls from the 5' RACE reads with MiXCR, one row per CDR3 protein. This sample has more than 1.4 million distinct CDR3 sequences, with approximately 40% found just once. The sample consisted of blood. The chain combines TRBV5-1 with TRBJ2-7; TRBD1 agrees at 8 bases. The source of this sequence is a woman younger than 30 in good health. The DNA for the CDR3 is TGCGCCAGCAGCTTGGCAAGAGACAGGGGCGAAAGCTCCTACGAGCAGTACTTC. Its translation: CASSLARDRGESSYEQYF.